These T cell receptor beta chains were read from a single sample in a study of beta chain features in type 1 diabetes. This table comes from immunoSEQ multiplex PCR, and its TCRdb copy is limited to in-frame clones, with some not included. Altogether about 180,000 clones are present, around 7.9% being singletons, with the ten largest covering 0.5%. Sequencing was done on a sample of central memory CD4+ T cells from blood. The receptors come from a man between 18 and 35 years old with type 1 diabetes. The conserved cysteine and the conserved F or W are not part of the CDR3 here. The order of the fields is D gene, V gene, clone size, J gene, CDR3 protein. The D gene is left open where the match is weak. Rows may omit the clone size; those that give it use once, few, many or a size class.

D gene: -
V gene: TRBV6-5
clone size: few
J gene: TRBJ2-5
CDR3 protein: ASSPGQETQY

D gene: -
V gene: TRBV2
clone size: -
J gene: TRBJ2-7
CDR3 protein: ASRTDLESYEQY

D gene: -
V gene: TRBV7-2
clone size: -
J gene: TRBJ2-2
CDR3 protein: ASSSDGAPWNTGELF

D gene: -
V gene: TRBV5-1
clone size: few
J gene: TRBJ2-7
CDR3 protein: ASSLVRGYEQY

D gene: TRBD2
V gene: TRBV15
clone size: few
J gene: TRBJ2-1
CDR3 protein: ATSIGTSGRVNEQF

D gene: TRBD2
V gene: TRBV6-5
clone size: -
J gene: TRBJ2-2
CDR3 protein: ASKGGLAGTGELF

D gene: TRBD1
V gene: TRBV28
clone size: many
J gene: TRBJ2-7
CDR3 protein: ASSRQGMVREQY

D gene: -
V gene: TRBV9
clone size: -
J gene: TRBJ2-4
CDR3 protein: ASSVGGSGDIQY

D gene: -
V gene: TRBV5-4
clone size: few
J gene: TRBJ2-5
CDR3 protein: ASSGSGTQY

D gene: -
V gene: TRBV5-4
clone size: -
J gene: TRBJ1-3
CDR3 protein: ASSLDLAGARGNTIY

D gene: -
V gene: TRBV19
clone size: -
J gene: TRBJ2-5
CDR3 protein: ASSAVRERQETQY

D gene: -
V gene: TRBV11-2
clone size: few
J gene: TRBJ2-5
CDR3 protein: AITTGDKRTQY

D gene: TRBD1
V gene: TRBV7-9
clone size: few
J gene: TRBJ2-5
CDR3 protein: ASSPGTGEETQY

D gene: -
V gene: TRBV27
clone size: few
J gene: TRBJ2-1
CDR3 protein: ASSFGGNEQF